The next 6 T cell receptor beta chains were all read from a single sample in a study of shared clonotypes between healthy human individuals. Generated by immunoSEQ multiplex PCR, the TCRdb table keeps only in-frame clones and is missing some. The table records 2 million to 3 million clones, 93% of them present only once. The sample was naive CD4+ T cells from PBMCs. The sample's subset: CD45RA+ positively selected. Receptors originate from a man aged 18 to 30 in good health. Some clones in this sample may be carry-over from other donors' samples.

The V and J genes are TRBV29-1 and TRBJ1-1, with D unclear. The V end lost 7 bases, the J end lost 1 base, and 13 bases lay between the germline ends. The germline CDR1 and CDR2 sequences are SQVTM and ANQGSEA. There are 13 residues in the CDR3. CDR3 in amino acids: CSAGRTPNTEAFF. In DNA form, the CDR3 reads TGCAGCGCTGGGCGGACCCCGAACACTGAAGCTTTCTTT.

This sequence joins TRBV7-8 and TRBJ2-1; 7 bases agree with TRBD1. J gave up 3 bases and V 2 bases, and 7 bases lay outside the gene matches. This CDR3 is built from 16 residues. Germline values: CDR1 SGHVS, CDR2 FQNEAQ. The CDR3 here is CASSLNPQGLYNEQFF. CDR3 DNA: TGTGCCAGCAGCTTAAATCCACAGGGGCTCTACAATGAGCAGTTCTTC.

The chain carries TRBV9 and TRBJ2-7, with 9 bases identical to TRBD1. V shed 0 bases, J shed 2 bases, and the junction held 3 bases outside the gene matches. Germline CDR1 SGDLS, CDR2 YYNGEE. The CDR3 has 15 residues. The CDR3 loop reads CASSVATGGTYEQYF. DNA of the CDR3: TGTGCCAGCAGCGTAGCTACAGGGGGCACCTACGAGCAGTACTTC.

This chain connects TRBV18 to TRBJ1-5, with D tentatively TRBD1 (6 bases). In germline, CDR1 is KGHSH, CDR2 LQKENI. The V end was cut by 0 bases, the J end by 7 bases, with 10 bases between. This CDR3 region has 14 residues. The CDR3 region has the DNA TGTGCCAGCTCACCACCTACAGGGCGGCAGCCCCAGCATTTT. It yields the protein CASSPPTGRQPQHF.

The chain links TRBV11-2 to TRBJ2-3, with D unclear. The CDR3 contains 14 residues. V was trimmed by 1 base and J by 3 bases, leaving 8 bases between them. The germline CDR1 and CDR2 sequences are SGHAT and FQNNGV. The CDR3 loop is CASSLGLPTDTQYF. Written as DNA, the CDR3 is TGTGCCAGCAGCTTAGGTCTCCCGACAGATACGCAGTATTTT. Full variable domain (remainder filled in from reference TRBV11-2 and TRBJ2-3): EAGVAQSPRYKIIEKRQSVAFWCNPISGHATLYWYQQILGQGPKLLIQFQNNGVVDDSQLPKDRFSAERLKGVDSTLKIQPAKLEDSAVYLCASSLGLPTDTQYFGPGTRLTVL.

V gene TRBV5-1 combines with J gene TRBJ1-3; D remains ambiguous. The V gene lost 0 bases and the J gene lost 2 bases, with 9 bases spanning the gap. This CDR3 has 15 residues. Germline CDR1 and CDR2: SGHRS and YFSETQ. The CDR3 coding sequence is TGCGCCAGCAGCTTGGGGACTGCCGCTGGAAACACCATATATTTT. This translates into CASSLGTAAGNTIYF.